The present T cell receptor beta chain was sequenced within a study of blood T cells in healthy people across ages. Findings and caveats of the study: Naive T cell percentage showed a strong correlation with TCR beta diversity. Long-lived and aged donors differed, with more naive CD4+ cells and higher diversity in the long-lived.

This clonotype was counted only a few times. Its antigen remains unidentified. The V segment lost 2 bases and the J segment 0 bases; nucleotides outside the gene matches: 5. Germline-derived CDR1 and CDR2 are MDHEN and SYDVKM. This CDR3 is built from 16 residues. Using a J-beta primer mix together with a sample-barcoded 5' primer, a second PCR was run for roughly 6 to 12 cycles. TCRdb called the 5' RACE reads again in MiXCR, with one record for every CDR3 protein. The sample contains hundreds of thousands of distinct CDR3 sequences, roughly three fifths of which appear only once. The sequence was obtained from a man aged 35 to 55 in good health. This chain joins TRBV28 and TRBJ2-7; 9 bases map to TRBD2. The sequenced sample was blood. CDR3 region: CASSLGSGGSSYEQYF. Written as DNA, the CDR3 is TGTGCCAGCAGTTTAGGTAGCGGGGGTAGCTCCTACGAGCAGTACTTC.